This passage covers 10 T cell receptor beta chains from one sample sequenced in a study of T-cell reconstitution after alpha-beta-depleted transplantation in children. Unique molecular identifiers were built into the TCRbeta library. TCRdb fed the PCR reads into MiXCR, producing one record per CDR3 protein. The sample records 300,000 or so distinct CDR3 sequences, 23% being singletons. Sequenced material: PBMCs, mostly from graft donor cells, taken 180 days after TCRalphabeta/CD19-depleted stem cell transplant. These receptors all come from a male patient younger than 18 who had a stem cell transplant for acute lymphoblastic leukemia, so the T cells may come from the graft donor.

The CDR3 DNA reads as TGCGCCAGCAGCTCCCGGTTAGCCCCAGATACGCAGTATTTT. Residues: CASSSRLAPDTQYF. V usage is TRBV5-1 and J usage is TRBJ2-3; D unclear. The CDR3 is 14 residues long. The V gene's germline CDR1 is SGHRS and CDR2 YFSETQ. V lost 3 bases, J lost 4 bases, and 12 bases lay in between. Variable domain in full (rest from reference TRBV5-1 and TRBJ2-3): KAGVTQTPRYLIKTRGQQVTLSCSPISGHRSVSWYQQTPGQGLQFLFEYFSETQRNKGNFPGRFSGRQFSNSRSEMNVSTLELGDSALYLCASSSRLAPDTQYFGPGTRLTVL.

The rearrangement links TRBV12-5 to TRBJ2-7, with 9 bases aligning to TRBD1. Germline V gives CDR1 LGHNT, CDR2 FRNRAP. V dropped 4 bases and J dropped 4; count of bases not matched to a gene: 14. The length of the CDR3 is 17 residues. In nucleotides, the CDR3 is TGTGCTAGTGGTTCCTCCTTCCCCCGGGACAGGGATTACGAGCAGTACTTC. Translation: CASGSSFPRDRDYEQYF.

The genes are TRBV18 and TRBJ2-3, with D perhaps TRBD2 (5 bases). Germline CDR1 reads KGHSH; CDR2 reads LQKENI. The CDR3 totals 15 residues. Trimming removed 3 bases at V and 4 bases at J, with 14 bases between. The CDR3 DNA reads as TGTGCCAGCTCACCGCTTGGGAGAGGATCAGATACGCAGTATTTT. Encoded protein: CASSPLGRGSDTQYF.

This clonotype was found a few times. The rearrangement uses TRBV18 and TRBJ2-5; D not resolved. Trimming left V 1 base short and J 1 base short, with 7 bases between. This CDR3 is 14 amino acids long. CDR1 is KGHSH, CDR2 LQKENI, per germline. Written as DNA, the CDR3 is TGTGCCAGCTCACCACATTGGCTCCAAGAGACCCAGTACTTC. It translates to CASSPHWLQETQYF. Looking up the rest from reference TRBV18 and TRBJ2-5 gives the full variable domain: NAGVMQNPRHLVRRRGQEARLRCSPMKGHSHVYWYRQLPEEGLKFMVYLQKENIIDESGMPKERFSAEFPKEGPSILRIQQVVRGDSAAYFCASSPHWLQETQYFGPGTRLLVL.

The rearrangement links TRBV9 to TRBJ2-7, with D possibly being TRBD2 (5 bases). This CDR3 contains 13 residues. CDR1 and CDR2 from the germline V gene are SGDLS and YYNGEE. Trimming took 6 bases from V and 3 from J, leaving 13 bases between them. This chain's CDR3 is CASNRPGDYEQYF. The DNA for the CDR3 is TGTGCCAGCAACCGGCCCGGGGACTACGAGCAGTACTTC.

V and J are TRBV5-1 and TRBJ2-5; TRBD1 matches at 11 bases. V dropped 3 bases and J dropped 6; count of bases not matched to a gene: 1. Looked up from germline, CDR1 is SGHRS and CDR2 is YFSETQ. The CDR3 has 13 residues. In DNA form, the CDR3 reads TGCGCCAGCAGCTGGGACAGGGGGAAGACCCAGTACTTC. This translates into CASSWDRGKTQYF.

The chain uses TRBV6-6 and TRBJ2-2; tentative D call: TRBD1 (6 bases). Looked up from germline, CDR1 is MNHNY and CDR2 is SVGAGI (reference sequence). The CDR3 totals 13 residues. Trimming removed 6 bases at V and 3 bases at J, with 8 bases between. The CDR3 protein is CASRYRDTGELFF. CDR3 in DNA: TGTGCCAGCAGATACAGGGACACCGGGGAGCTGTTTTTT.

In this sample, this clonotype turned up a few times. J is TRBJ2-1 and V is TRBV6-4; D is tentatively TRBD1 or TRBD2 (6 bases each). Trimming removed 4 bases from V and 6 bases from J, with 10 bases in between. This CDR3 is 13 amino acids long. Germline V lookup: CDR1 MRHNA, CDR2 SNTAGT. The CDR3 protein is CASSAEGGNEQFF. The CDR3, as DNA: TGTGCCAGCAGTGCTGAGGGGGGCAATGAGCAGTTCTTC.

The rearrangement uses TRBV5-6 and TRBJ1-2; D is possibly TRBD1 (6 bases). The CDR3 consists of 16 residues. The germline V gene encodes CDR1 SGHDT and CDR2 YYEEEE. The germline V and J ends were trimmed by 4 bases and 1 base, with 17 bases remaining between them. The CDR3 coding sequence is TGTGCCAGCAGCCCCAGGTCTTGGACAGTTAACTATGGCTACACCTTC. This codes for CASSPRSWTVNYGYTF.

This chain links TRBV12-3 or TRBV12-4 with TRBJ2-5, with 8 bases identical to TRBD2. Trimming took 1 base from V and 3 from J; bases not matched to a gene: 10. This CDR3 region has 17 residues. CDR3 protein: CASSLGEAGEAEETQYF. Here the CDR3 DNA reads TGTGCCAGCAGTTTAGGGGAAGCGGGAGAAGCGGAAGAGACCCAGTACTTC.